This T cell receptor beta chain was identified during a study of cytomegalovirus exposure and HLA in healthy donors. To note about this clone: Its antigen is unknown.

PCR amplification relied on 60 Vbeta primers (plus 13 Jbeta primers). Clones were read by immunoSEQ multiplex PCR, and TCRdb kept only the in-frame ones, dropping some. In the table there are about 190,000 clones, approximately 80% of which are singletons. Points from the study as a whole: Several of the most significant clusters were apparently associated with common viral pathogens in a later analysis. Roughly uniform sequencing depth across donors was assumed, possibly incorrectly. Later work found most CMV-associated TCR beta chains apparently HLA-restricted.

Material: PBMCs. This receptor was obtained from a boy between 5 and 17 years old in good health and CMV-seronegative.

The CDR3 sequence: CASSSTSGGQGDTQYF. The CDR3 DNA reads as TGTGCCAGCAGCTCTACTAGCGGAGGCCAAGGAGATACGCAGTATTTT. The chain combines TRBV13 with TRBJ2-3; 8 bases map to TRBD2. The CDR3 covers 16 residues. With V trimmed by 4 bases and J by 5 bases, 11 bases remained unmatched. The germline gives CDR1 PRHDT, CDR2 FYEKMQ (reference sequence).